Following are 21 T cell receptor beta chains from one sample sequenced in a study of blood T cell repertoires in COVID-19. TCRdb keeps only in-frame clones here, not all; method: immunoSEQ multiplex PCR. The data show 63,000 or so clones, around four fifths seen once. What was sequenced was peripheral blood. The receptors shown here come from a human donor in a cohort sampled during active COVID-19.

This chain joins TRBV4-3 and TRBJ1-6; D is uncertain. Germline V gene lookup returns CDR1 LGHNA and CDR2 YSLEER. The CDR3 is 17 amino acids. V gave up 0 bases and J gave up 0 bases, with 9 bases separating them. The CDR3 DNA sequence: TGCGCCAGCAGCCAAGATCGGGAAAGCTCCTATAATTCACCCCTCCACTTT. It specifies CASSQDRESSYNSPLHF.

This sequence joins TRBV19 and TRBJ2-6, with TRBD1 matching over 10 bases. The CDR3 length is 17 residues. In germline, CDR1 is LNHDA, CDR2 SQIVND (reference sequence). The V gene end was trimmed by 7 bases and the J gene end by 0 bases; junction bases not matched to a gene: 6. CDR3 amino acids: CASTDRGHSSGANVLTF. The CDR3 coding sequence is TGTGCCAGTACCGACAGGGGGCACAGCTCTGGGGCCAACGTCCTGACTTTC. Supplemented by reference TRBV19 and TRBJ2-6, the full variable domain reads DGGITQSPKYLFRKEGQNVTLSCEQNLNHDAMYWYRQDPGQGLRLIYYSQIVNDFQKGDIAEGYSVSREKKESFPLTVTSAQKNPTAFYLCASTDRGHSSGANVLTFGAGSRLTVL.

The chain carries TRBV28 and TRBJ2-1; 10 bases are a match to TRBD2. The CDR3 covers 18 residues. CDR1 is MDHEN and CDR2 is SYDVKM in the germline V gene. Trimming cost V 5 bases and J 3 bases; bases outside gene matches: 13. For the CDR3, the DNA is TGTGCCAGCAGTCAGGGGCCGAGCGGGAGGGCCTTCTACAATGAGCAGTTCTTC. Its protein product is CASSQGPSGRAFYNEQFF. Supplemented by reference TRBV28 and TRBJ2-1, the full variable domain reads DVKVTQSSRYLVKRTGEKVFLECVQDMDHENMFWYRQDPGLGLRLIYFSYDVKMKEKGDIPEGYSVSREKKERFSLILESASTNQTSMYLCASSQGPSGRAFYNEQFFGPGTRLTVL.

The genes are TRBV4-1 and TRBJ2-1, with D possibly being TRBD2 (6 bases). The germline gives CDR1 MGHRA, CDR2 YSYEKL. V was cut by 4 bases and J by 6 bases, with 19 bases left in between. The CDR3 consists of 16 residues. For the CDR3, the DNA is TGCGCCAGCAGCCGATCCCAGCGGGCATGGGGCAATGAGCAGTTCTTC. Translating gives CASSRSQRAWGNEQFF.

DNA for the CDR3: TGCGCCAGCAGCCCGGGACAGGGGAGCTACAATGAGCAGTTCTTC. Translation gives CASSPGQGSYNEQFF. This chain connects TRBV5-1 to TRBJ2-1; TRBD1 matches 10 bases. The CDR3 runs to 15 residues. V lost 4 bases, J lost 3 bases, and 4 bases stayed unmatched. Per germline, CDR1 SGHRS and CDR2 YFSETQ.

The chain is built from TRBV15 and TRBJ1-6, with a weak D call TRBD1 (5 bases). This CDR3 comprises 18 residues. The V gene lost 8 bases and the J gene lost 7 bases, with 27 bases spanning the gap. Looked up from germline, CDR1 is LNHNV and CDR2 is YYDKDF (reference sequence). The CDR3 nucleotides are TGTGCCACCGAACAGAAATCGGGCAGGGCTTACCTAAATTCACCCCTCCACTTT. The encoded protein is CATEQKSGRAYLNSPLHF. Supplemented by reference TRBV15 and TRBJ1-6, the full variable domain reads DAMVIQNPRYQVTQFGKPVTLSCSQTLNHNVMYWYQQKSSQAPKLLFHYYDKDFNNEADTPDNFQSRRPNTSFCFLDIRSPGLGDTAMYLCATEQKSGRAYLNSPLHFGNGTRLTVT.

V and J are TRBV6-6 and TRBJ2-7, with D perhaps matching TRBD2 (6 bases). Trimming removed 2 bases at V and 0 bases at J, with 8 bases between. The CDR3 runs to 14 residues. Per germline, CDR1 MNHNY and CDR2 SVGAGI (reference sequence). CDR3 region: CASSYGRGSYEQYF. The CDR3 DNA sequence: TGTGCCAGCAGTTACGGGCGGGGCTCCTACGAGCAGTACTTC.

V and J are TRBV15 and TRBJ2-3; 8 positions match TRBD2. Germline V gene sequence: CDR1 LNHNV, CDR2 YYDKDF (reference sequence). The CDR3 is 15 amino acids. Germline trimming cut 1 base from V and 1 base from J; bases unmatched to any gene: 1. CDR3 coding DNA: TGTGCCACCAGCAGAGGGCGGGGGGGCACAGATACGCAGTATTTT. It yields the protein CATSRGRGGTDTQYF.

The rearrangement joins TRBV19 to TRBJ1-1; D may be TRBD1 (6 bases). The CDR3 spans 16 residues. Trimming removed 6 bases from V and 0 bases from J, with 17 bases in between. Per germline, CDR1 LNHDA and CDR2 SQIVND (reference sequence). The CDR3 DNA is TGTGCCAGTAGCAGGGGCCCTTTCTTAATGAACACTGAAGCTTTCTTT. Encoded protein: CASSRGPFLMNTEAFF.

This clone was detected only a few times. The rearrangement links TRBV18 to TRBJ2-7; 7 positions agree with TRBD2. CDR1 and CDR2 from the germline V gene are KGHSH and LQKENI. The CDR3 loop spans 16 amino acids. The ends lost 0 bases at V and 2 bases at J; junction bases unmatched: 7. The CDR3 protein is CASSPPYSGSPYEQYF. CDR3 sequence (DNA): TGTGCCAGCTCACCACCCTATAGCGGGTCACCCTACGAGCAGTACTTC.

This clone appeared once. The chain couples TRBV6-6 to TRBJ2-3, with 10 bases identical to TRBD2. This CDR3 is built from 17 residues. Germline CDR1 is MNHNY and CDR2 is SVGAGI (reference sequence). V trimming: 5 bases; J trimming: 4 bases; junction bases outside the gene matches: 12. For the CDR3, the DNA is TGTGCCAGCAGTCGGGACTTCAGCGGGGGGGCGGCAGATACGCAGTATTTT. Protein sequence: CASSRDFSGGAADTQYF.

J is TRBJ2-7 and V is TRBV10-3, with TRBD2 matching over 7 bases. The V and J ends lost 3 bases and 2 bases, in that order; junction bases with no gene match: 7. This CDR3 region has 15 residues. The V gene's germline CDR1 is ENHRY and CDR2 SYGVKD. The CDR3 region has the DNA TGTGCCATCAGTGACCGGGACTACAGTACCTACGAGCAGTACTTC. Encoded protein: CAISDRDYSTYEQYF.

The chain is built from TRBV4-1 and TRBJ2-1; 13 bases map to TRBD2. Germline CDR1 reads MGHRA; CDR2 reads YSYEKL. This CDR3 spans 15 amino acids. The V gene end was trimmed by 2 bases and the J gene end by 6 bases; junction bases not matched to a gene: 1. The CDR3 DNA follows: TGCGCCAGCAGCCAAACTAGCGGGAGGGCCAATGAGCAGTTCTTC. It codes for CASSQTSGRANEQFF.

This chain uses TRBV19 with TRBJ1-3, with D unresolved. The CDR3 is 15 amino acids. CDR1 LNHDA and CDR2 SQIVND come from the germline V gene (reference sequence). V lost 3 bases, J lost 1 base, and 10 bases lay in between. Here the CDR3 DNA reads TGTGCCAGTAGTATGACGAGCGTTTCTGGAAACACCATATATTTT. This encodes CASSMTSVSGNTIYF.

This clone was found a few times. The V and J genes are TRBV6-6 and TRBJ1-2, with D perhaps matching TRBD1 (5 bases). The V gene lost 8 bases and the J gene lost 9 bases, with 16 bases spanning the gap. The CDR3 covers 12 residues. Germline V lookup: CDR1 MNHNY, CDR2 SVGAGI (reference sequence). CDR3: CASGPGGDRYTF. DNA for the CDR3: TGTGCCAGCGGCCCTGGGGGGGATCGCTACACCTTC.

The rearrangement joins TRBV7-2 to TRBJ1-2; D not certain. CDR3 size: 14 residues. With 2 bases removed from V and 4 bases from J, the gap between germline ends came to 11 bases. CDR1 is SGHTA and CDR2 is FQGNSA in the germline V gene. The CDR3 here is CASSLSTVAYGYTF. CDR3 bases: TGTGCCAGCAGCTTATCAACAGTCGCCTATGGCTACACCTTC.

The V gene is TRBV6-1, the J gene TRBJ2-5; TRBD2 is a possible D gene (6 bases). This CDR3 has 17 amino acids. The V gene's germline CDR1 is MNHNS and CDR2 SASEGT. V was clipped by 0 bases and J by 2 bases, with 16 bases between them. CDR3 region: CASSEAVGGSGQETQYF. The CDR3 nucleotides read TGTGCCAGCAGTGAAGCAGTTGGCGGCAGCGGGCAAGAGACCCAGTACTTC.

This chain connects TRBV3-1 (or the pseudogene TRBV3-2) to TRBJ1-3; 11 bases are shared with TRBD1. Germline values: CDR1 LGHDT, CDR2 YNNKEL (reference sequence). The CDR3 sequence is 16 residues long. With 5 bases clipped from V and 3 bases from J, the junction kept 6 bases outside the gene matches. The CDR3 DNA reads TGTGCCAGCAGCTCTTCGGACAGGGGGCTTGGAAACACCATATATTTT. It is translated as CASSSSDRGLGNTIYF.

The chain carries TRBV20-1 and TRBJ1-4; TRBD1 matches at 8 bases. CDR1 is DFQATT, CDR2 SNEGSKA, per germline (reference sequence). The CDR3 totals 15 residues. V lost 6 bases and J lost 7; bases outside the gene matches: 13. The CDR3 DNA is TGCAGTGCCAGTCCCCCTGGACAGGGTCGTGAAAAACTGTTTTTT. Translation: CSASPPGQGREKLFF.

The V gene is TRBV4-2, the J gene TRBJ1-1, with D unclear. V was shortened by 5 bases and J by 2 bases, with 6 bases between the two germline ends. The CDR3 consists of 12 residues. The germline gives CDR1 LGHNA, CDR2 YNFKEQ. CDR3 bases: TGTGCCAGCAGCTTAGTAAACACTGAAGCTTTCTTT. It encodes CASSLVNTEAFF.

This sequence joins TRBV13 and TRBJ2-7, with D possibly being TRBD2 (7 bases). Trimming pared 5 bases from V and 7 bases from J, leaving 18 bases between. CDR1 and CDR2 from the germline V gene are PRHDT and FYEKMQ (reference sequence). The CDR3 spans 14 residues. The CDR3 protein is CASSLRGGAREQYF. The CDR3 nucleotides read TGTGCCAGCAGCCTAAGAGGGGGGGCAAGAGAGCAGTACTTC.